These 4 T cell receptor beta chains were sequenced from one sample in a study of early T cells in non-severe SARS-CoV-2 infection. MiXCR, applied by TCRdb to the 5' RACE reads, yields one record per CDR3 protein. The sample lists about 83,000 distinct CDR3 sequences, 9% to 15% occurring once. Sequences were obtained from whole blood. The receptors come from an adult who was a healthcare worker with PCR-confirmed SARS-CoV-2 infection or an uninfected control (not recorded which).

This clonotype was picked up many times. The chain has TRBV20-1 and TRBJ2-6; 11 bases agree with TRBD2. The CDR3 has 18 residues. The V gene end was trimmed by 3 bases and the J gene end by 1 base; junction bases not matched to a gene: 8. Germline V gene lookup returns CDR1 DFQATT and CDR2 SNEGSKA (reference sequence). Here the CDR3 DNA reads TGCAGTGCTAGTCGGTCTAGCGGGAGGTTATCTGGGGCCAACGTCCTGACTTTC. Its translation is CSASRSSGRLSGANVLTF.

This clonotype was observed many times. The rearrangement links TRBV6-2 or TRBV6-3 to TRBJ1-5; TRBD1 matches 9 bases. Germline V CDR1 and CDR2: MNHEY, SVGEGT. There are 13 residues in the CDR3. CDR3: CGATGGEAQPQHF. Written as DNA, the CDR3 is TGTGGGGCTACAGGGGGCGAGGCTCAGCCCCAGCATTTT.

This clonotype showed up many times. The CDR3 DNA sequence: TGTGCCAGCAGCCAAGTTGGAGGATCGAACACCGGGGAGCTGTTTTTT. The encoded protein is CASSQVGGSNTGELFF. The V call is TRBV14, the J call TRBJ2-2; D possibly corresponds to TRBD2 (5 bases). With 1 base removed from V and 0 bases from J, the gap between germline ends came to 9 bases. Per germline, CDR1 SGHDN and CDR2 FVKESK. The CDR3 runs 16 residues.

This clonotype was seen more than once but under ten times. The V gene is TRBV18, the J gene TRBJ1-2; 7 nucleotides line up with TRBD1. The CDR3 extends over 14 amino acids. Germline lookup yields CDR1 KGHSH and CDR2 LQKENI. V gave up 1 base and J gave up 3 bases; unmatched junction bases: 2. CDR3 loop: CASSPQGQYYGYTF. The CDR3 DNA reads TGTGCCAGCTCACCACAGGGACAGTACTATGGCTACACCTTC.